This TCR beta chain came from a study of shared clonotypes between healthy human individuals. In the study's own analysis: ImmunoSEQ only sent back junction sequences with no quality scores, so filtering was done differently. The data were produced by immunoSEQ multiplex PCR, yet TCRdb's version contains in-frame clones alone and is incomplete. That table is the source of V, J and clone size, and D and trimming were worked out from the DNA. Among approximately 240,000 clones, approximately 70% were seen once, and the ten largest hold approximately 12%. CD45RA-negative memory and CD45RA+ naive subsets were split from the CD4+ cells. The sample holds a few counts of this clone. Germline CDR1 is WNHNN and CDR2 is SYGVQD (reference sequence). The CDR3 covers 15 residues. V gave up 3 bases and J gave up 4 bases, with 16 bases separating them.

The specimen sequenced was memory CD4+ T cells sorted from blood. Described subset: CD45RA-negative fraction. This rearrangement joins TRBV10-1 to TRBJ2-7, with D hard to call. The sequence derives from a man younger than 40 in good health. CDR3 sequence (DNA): TGCGCCAGCAGTGATAGGACGGAGCCCTCTTACGAGCAGTACTTC. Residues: CASSDRTEPSYEQYF.